The 2 T cell receptor beta chains below all came from one sample that was sequenced in a study of vaccination and CD4 T cells after COVID-19. Their cognate antigens are unknown. Treatment meaning: approximately nine-day PBMC culture with coronavirus spike peptide pools or control peptides (ViraFEST assay). Once obtained from cultured CD4+ T cells, the DNA was sequenced using the Oncomine TCR Beta short-read assay. TCRdb used MiXCR to reprocess the PCR reads, holding one entry per CDR3 protein. Here the sample spans about 18,000 distinct CDR3 sequences, 50% being singletons. Input material: CD4+ T cells from blood, cultured in vitro. These receptors were collected from a human donor who had recovered from COVID-19.

As to this clonotype: Lacking the conserved final phenylalanine or tryptophan, this CDR3 likely reflects a read error. This chain joins TRBV10-3 and TRBJ2-5; D possibly corresponds to TRBD1 (6 bases). The CDR3 has 12 residues. Trimming stripped 11 bases from V and 2 bases from J, with 12 bases between. Per the germline V gene, CDR1 is ENHRY and CDR2 is SYGVKD. CDR3 in amino acids: CASEGEQETQYL. CDR3 in DNA: TGTGCCTCAGAGGGGGAACAAGAGACCCAGTACTTA.

The genes are TRBV10-1 and TRBJ2-3, with 7 bases matching TRBD2. The J segment lost 2 bases and the V segment lost 3 bases, leaving 5 bases of the junction unmatched. The CDR3 spans 15 residues. CDR1 WNHNN and CDR2 SYGVQD come from the germline V gene (reference sequence). The CDR3 is CASSESSGVTDTQYF. In nucleotides, the CDR3 is TGCGCCAGCAGTGAATCTAGCGGAGTCACAGATACGCAGTATTTT.